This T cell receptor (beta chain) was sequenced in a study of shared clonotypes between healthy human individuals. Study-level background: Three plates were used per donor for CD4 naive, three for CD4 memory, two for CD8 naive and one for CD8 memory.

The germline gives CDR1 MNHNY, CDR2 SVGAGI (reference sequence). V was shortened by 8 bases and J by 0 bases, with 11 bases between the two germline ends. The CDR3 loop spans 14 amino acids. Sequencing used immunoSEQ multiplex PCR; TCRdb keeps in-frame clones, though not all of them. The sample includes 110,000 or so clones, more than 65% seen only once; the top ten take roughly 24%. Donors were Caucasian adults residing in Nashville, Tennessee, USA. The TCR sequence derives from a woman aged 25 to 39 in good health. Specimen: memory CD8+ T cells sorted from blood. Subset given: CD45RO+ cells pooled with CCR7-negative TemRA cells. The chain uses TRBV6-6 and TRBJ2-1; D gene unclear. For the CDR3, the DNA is TGTGCCAGCGGCCAGCAAAGCTCCTACAATGAGCAGTTCTTC. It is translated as CASGQQSSYNEQFF.